A single sample gave rise to the 32 T cell receptor beta chains below, sequenced in a study of radiation and T cells in renal cell carcinoma. Time point described: baseline pretreatment blood. Regarding treatment: 15 Gy SBRT to primary tumor, nephrectomy 4 weeks later. Repertoires were generated with immunoSEQ multiplex PCR, while TCRdb's copy carries only in-frame clones and drops some. The sample has roughly 130,000 clones; about 88% are singletons. The sample here was blood, taken from a patient whose treatment included radiotherapy and nephrectomy. Receptors originate from a woman aged 50 to 60 with renal cell carcinoma.

The rearrangement joins TRBV4-3 to TRBJ1-2; D ambiguous. Germline-derived CDR1 and CDR2 are LGHNA and YSLEER. The CDR3 contains 13 residues. V gave up 4 bases and J gave up 8 bases, with 14 bases separating them. The CDR3: CASSPGERFGYTF. CDR3 coding DNA: TGCGCCAGCAGCCCAGGCGAGAGGTTCGGCTACACCTTC.

This chain connects TRBV29-1 to TRBJ1-1; maybe TRBD1 (6 bases). V shed 4 bases and J shed 3 bases, with 9 bases lying between them. Germline V gives CDR1 SQVTM, CDR2 ANQGSEA. The CDR3 totals 12 residues. The CDR3 coding sequence is TGCAGCGTTGGGGGGCGATACACTGAAGCTTTCTTT. It codes for CSVGGRYTEAFF. Complete variable domain (other parts from reference TRBV29-1 and TRBJ1-1): SAVISQKPSRDICQRGTSLTIQCQVDSQVTMMFWYRQQPGQSLTLIATANQGSEATYESGFVIDKFPISRPNLTFSTLTVSNMSPEDSSIYLCSVGGRYTEAFFGQGTRLTVV.

The V gene is TRBV4-3, the J gene TRBJ2-3, with 14 bases that match TRBD2. CDR3 size: 19 residues. CDR1 is LGHNA, CDR2 YSLEER, per germline. The trim removed 1 base at V and 0 bases at J, leaving 6 bases unmatched. CDR3 nucleotides: TGCGCCAGCAGCCAAGCGCTGACTAGCGGGGGGGTTAGCACAGATACGCAGTATTTT. Protein product: CASSQALTSGGVSTDTQYF.

The chain combines TRBV7-9 with TRBJ2-7; tentatively, D is TRBD1 (5 bases). CDR3 length: 14 amino acids. Germline V lookup: CDR1 SEHNR, CDR2 FQNEAQ (reference sequence). V shed 4 bases and J shed 2 bases, with 12 bases lying between them. Here the CDR3 DNA reads TGTGCCAGCAGCTCCCAGGGAACCCCCTACGAGCAGTACTTC. Protein sequence: CASSSQGTPYEQYF.

The rearrangement uses TRBV10-3 and TRBJ1-5; weak D call: TRBD1 (5 bases). V lost 0 bases, J lost 2 bases, and 14 bases lay in between. Germline CDR1 reads ENHRY; CDR2 reads SYGVKD. The CDR3 has 17 amino acids. CDR3 coding DNA: TGTGCCATCAGTGAGTCTGGCAGGGTGGGGGGCAATCAGCCCCAGCATTTT. It specifies CAISESGRVGGNQPQHF.

This clone was detected once. The CDR3 region is CASSLVVGTGGRETQYF. The CDR3 DNA reads TGCGCCAGCAGCTTGGTGGTCGGGACAGGGGGGCGAGAGACCCAGTACTTC. The chain is built from TRBV5-1 and TRBJ2-5, with 11 bases lining up with TRBD1. Germline CDR1 and CDR2: SGHRS and YFSETQ. V trimming: 0 bases; J trimming: 4 bases; junction bases outside the gene matches: 8. The CDR3 contains 17 residues.

This clone was seen more than once but under ten times. In nucleotides, the CDR3 is TGTGCCAGCAGTGAACAATACAATGAGCAGTTCTTC. Its translation: CASSEQYNEQFF. V is TRBV2 and J is TRBJ2-1; D not certain. The V and J ends lost 2 bases and 4 bases respectively, with 3 bases between them. CDR1 is SNHLY and CDR2 is FYNNEI in the germline V gene. CDR3 length equals 12 residues.

The chain links TRBV13 to TRBJ1-3; weak D call: TRBD1 (5 bases). Germline V gene data show CDR1 as PRHDT and CDR2 as FYEKMQ (reference sequence). CDR3 length: 14 residues. Trimming shortened V by 3 bases and J by 2 bases, and 8 bases separated the two germline ends. The CDR3 nucleotides read TGTGCCAGCAGCTTTTCGGGGGCTGGAAACACCATATATTTT. Translating gives CASSFSGAGNTIYF.

The CDR3 DNA reads TGTGCCAGCAGCTCTTCTACGGTCACTGAAGCTTTCTTT. Translated, it gives CASSSSTVTEAFF. The chain is built from TRBV9 and TRBJ1-1; no clear D gene. The germline V gene encodes CDR1 SGDLS and CDR2 YYNGEE. Trimming took off 4 bases at V and 4 bases at J, with 11 bases between the two ends. The CDR3 covers 13 residues.

CDR3 sequence reads: CASSLSRAQNEQFF. The CDR3, as DNA: TGTGCCAGCAGCTTATCCAGGGCGCAGAATGAGCAGTTCTTC. The chain employs TRBV7-2 and TRBJ2-1; maybe TRBD1 (5 bases). The CDR3 runs to 14 residues. The germline CDR1 and CDR2 sequences are SGHTA and FQGNSA. V shed 2 bases and J shed 7 bases, with 12 bases lying between them.

The chain has TRBV6-6 and TRBJ2-7; D possibly corresponds to TRBD1 (6 bases). V was clipped by 2 bases and J by 3 bases, with 11 bases between them. The CDR3 is made up of 14 amino acids. Looked up from germline, CDR1 is MNHNY and CDR2 is SVGAGI (reference sequence). CDR3 in DNA: TGTGCCAGCAGTTACCGGGACACTTTCTACGAGCAGTACTTC. Its translation: CASSYRDTFYEQYF.

This clone was seen a few times. The chain couples TRBV6-5 to TRBJ1-1; weak D call: TRBD1 (5 bases). The length of the CDR3 is 11 residues. In germline, CDR1 is MNHEY, CDR2 SVGAGI. Trimming shortened V by 5 bases and J by 13 bases, and 14 bases separated the two germline ends. The CDR3 sequence is CASSPGTIVFF. The DNA for the CDR3 is TGTGCCAGCAGTCCTGGGACTATCGTTTTCTTT.

This clone is termed medium-sized. The V gene is TRBV7-9, the J gene TRBJ1-1; D perhaps matches TRBD1 (5 bases). From germline, CDR1 is SEHNR and CDR2 FQNEAQ (reference sequence). V was shortened by 5 bases and J by 0 bases, with 16 bases between the two germline ends. There are 16 residues in the CDR3. The CDR3 sequence is CASSPSSTEVNTEAFF. DNA for the CDR3: TGTGCCAGCAGCCCTTCCTCGACAGAAGTGAACACTGAAGCTTTCTTT.

This chain connects TRBV5-4 to TRBJ2-7; tentative D call: TRBD1 (5 bases). Trimming left V 1 base short and J 3 bases short, with 17 bases between. This CDR3 comprises 16 residues. Germline assignment: CDR1 SGHNT and CDR2 YYREEE (reference sequence). The CDR3 DNA sequence: TGTGCCAGCAGCTTGTTCGGTCAGGGTGGTTTCTACGAGCAGTACTTC. Translation gives CASSLFGQGGFYEQYF.

The chain couples TRBV19 to TRBJ1-2, with TRBD1 matching over 9 bases. The CDR3 length is 13 residues. Unmatched junction bases numbered 4, after V lost 7 bases and J lost 4 bases. Germline V CDR1 and CDR2: LNHDA, SQIVND (reference sequence). The CDR3 is CASTRGQGYGYTF. CDR3 in DNA: TGTGCCAGTACACGGGGACAGGGCTATGGCTACACCTTC.

The chain is built from TRBV11-1 and TRBJ2-5; tentatively, D is TRBD1 (5 bases). The CDR3 has 16 amino acids. The germline V gene has CDR1 SGHAT and CDR2 FQDESV (reference sequence). With 2 bases removed from V and 4 bases from J, the gap between germline ends came to 17 bases. Here the CDR3 reads CASSLIAQGVRETQYF. CDR3 coding DNA: TGTGCCAGCAGCTTAATAGCTCAGGGTGTTCGAGAGACCCAGTACTTC.

The CDR3 loop is CASSQARDSANYGYTF. The DNA for the CDR3 is TGCGCCAGCAGCCAAGCTCGGGACAGCGCTAACTATGGCTACACCTTC. The chain has TRBV4-1 and TRBJ1-2, with TRBD1 matching over 7 bases. The germline CDR1 and CDR2 sequences are MGHRA and YSYEKL. V dropped 1 base and J dropped 0; count of bases not matched to a gene: 5. The CDR3 length is 16 residues.

This clone has a handful of counts. The genes are TRBV15 and TRBJ2-1; 11 nucleotides match TRBD2. CDR1 is LNHNV and CDR2 is YYDKDF in the germline V gene (reference sequence). V trimming: 1 base; J trimming: 6 bases; junction bases outside the gene matches: 8. The CDR3 runs 17 residues. The CDR3 loop is CATSRGVSGGATNEQFF. Written as DNA, the CDR3 is TGTGCCACCAGCAGAGGAGTTAGCGGGGGGGCCACCAATGAGCAGTTCTTC.

The V gene is TRBV5-1, the J gene TRBJ1-1; D is ambiguous. V was pared by 0 bases and J by 2 bases, with 11 bases between. This CDR3 region has 15 residues. Germline V gives CDR1 SGHRS, CDR2 YFSETQ. CDR3 nucleotides: TGCGCCAGCAGCTTGGATGGCAGTACTAACACTGAAGCTTTCTTT. It specifies CASSLDGSTNTEAFF. Variable domain in full (rest from reference TRBV5-1 and TRBJ1-1): KAGVTQTPRYLIKTRGQQVTLSCSPISGHRSVSWYQQTPGQGLQFLFEYFSETQRNKGNFPGRFSGRQFSNSRSEMNVSTLELGDSALYLCASSLDGSTNTEAFFGQGTRLTVV.

The gene calls are TRBV7-8 and TRBJ2-1, with D possibly TRBD1 on 5 matching bases. CDR3 length: 11 amino acids. Trimming took 2 bases from V and 13 from J, leaving 9 bases between them. Germline CDR1 reads SGHVS; CDR2 reads FQNEAQ. As DNA, the CDR3 is TGTGCCAGCAGCTTAATGGGGCCTCAGTTCTTC. Amino acid sequence: CASSLMGPQFF. Filled out from reference TRBV7-8 and TRBJ2-1, the complete variable domain reads GAGVSQSPRYKVAKRGQDVALRCDPISGHVSLFWYQQALGQGPEFLTYFQNEAQLDKSGLPSDRFFAERPEGSVSTLKIQRTQQEDSAVYLCASSLMGPQFFGPGTRLTVL.

The chain uses TRBV18 and TRBJ2-7; a weak D match, TRBD1 (5 bases). The germline V and J ends were trimmed by 6 bases and 1 base, with 10 bases remaining between them. Per germline, CDR1 KGHSH and CDR2 LQKENI. This CDR3 is 13 amino acids long. The CDR3 DNA follows: TGTGCCAGCTCGCCGACAGCTTCCTACGAGCAGTACTTC. Its translation is CASSPTASYEQYF.

The gene calls are TRBV18 and TRBJ2-5, with TRBD2 identical over 10 bases. The V gene's germline CDR1 is KGHSH and CDR2 LQKENI. The length of the CDR3 is 16 residues. V trimming: 1 base; J trimming: 5 bases; junction bases outside the gene matches: 7. Here the CDR3 reads CASSPLGTSDWETQYF. Here the CDR3 DNA reads TGTGCCAGCTCACCACTGGGGACTAGCGATTGGGAGACCCAGTACTTC.

Worth noting for this clone: Other DNA sequences in this specimen translate into the identical CDR3. This chain uses TRBV5-4 with TRBJ1-2, with D uncertain. V was clipped by 1 base and J by 4 bases, with 8 bases between them. Germline CDR1 is SGHNT and CDR2 is YYREEE (reference sequence). This CDR3 contains 13 residues. In DNA form, the CDR3 reads TGTGCCAGCAGCTTGTCAGGATTCTATGGCTACACCTTC. It codes for CASSLSGFYGYTF.

The chain joins TRBV9 to TRBJ2-3, with 9 bases fitting TRBD2. The V segment lost 3 bases and the J segment 0 bases; nucleotides outside the gene matches: 11. The CDR3 consists of 18 residues. The V gene's germline CDR1 is SGDLS and CDR2 YYNGEE. The chain's CDR3 is CASSEAPSGGFSTDTQYF. The CDR3 nucleotides are TGTGCCAGCAGCGAGGCCCCCAGCGGGGGGTTCAGCACAGATACGCAGTATTTT.

V gene TRBV19 combines with J gene TRBJ1-2; 9 bases are shared with TRBD1. V lost 4 bases and J lost 4; bases outside the gene matches: 7. This CDR3 is built from 15 residues. The V gene's germline CDR1 is LNHDA and CDR2 SQIVND (reference sequence). The CDR3 reads CASSSTGGAGYGYTF. The CDR3 region has the DNA TGTGCCAGTAGTAGCACAGGGGGCGCGGGCTATGGCTACACCTTC.

This sequence joins TRBV4-1 and TRBJ1-4, with D unresolved. The ends were cut back, 0 bases at V and 5 bases at J, with 10 bases in the middle. This CDR3 region has 15 residues. Germline assignment: CDR1 MGHRA and CDR2 YSYEKL. The CDR3 region is CASSQEVAGNEKLFF. The CDR3 bases are TGCGCCAGCAGCCAAGAGGTTGCCGGGAATGAAAAACTGTTTTTT.

This rearrangement joins TRBV12-5 to TRBJ2-1; possible D gene TRBD1, 6 bases. This CDR3 has 13 amino acids. Trimming pared 1 base from V and 6 bases from J, leaving 7 bases between. Germline loops: CDR1 LGHNT, CDR2 FRNRAP. The CDR3 sequence: CASGLAGANEQFF. The CDR3 DNA reads as TGTGCTAGTGGTTTGGCAGGGGCCAATGAGCAGTTCTTC.

The chain recombines TRBV7-6 with TRBJ2-2, with 7 bases aligning to TRBD1. After removal of 5 bases from V and 2 bases from J, the junction contained 8 bases not matched to a gene. Germline assignment: CDR1 SGHVS and CDR2 FNYEAQ. This CDR3 contains 16 residues. The CDR3 loop reads CASSPTGVLNTGELFF. CDR3 DNA sequence: TGTGCCAGCAGCCCTACAGGGGTCCTTAACACCGGGGAGCTGTTTTTT.

This clone was observed once. The gene calls are TRBV6-4 and TRBJ2-3; 7 nucleotides align to TRBD1. Germline values: CDR1 MRHNA, CDR2 SNTAGT. The CDR3 runs 14 residues. Unmatched junction bases numbered 11, after V lost 3 bases and J lost 11 bases. The CDR3 loop reads CASSDHRQGGRQYF. CDR3 coding DNA: TGTGCCAGCAGTGATCATAGACAGGGCGGTAGGCAGTATTTT.

This clone occurred once. V is TRBV5-5 and J is TRBJ1-4, with 8 bases identical to TRBD1. The V and J ends lost 4 bases and 4 bases, in that order; junction bases with no gene match: 3. Germline V gene data show CDR1 as SGHKS and CDR2 as YYEKEE (reference sequence). This CDR3 region has 14 residues. CDR3 amino acids: CASSPDRVNEKLFF. The CDR3 DNA sequence: TGTGCCAGCAGCCCGGACAGGGTTAATGAAAAACTGTTTTTT.

The rearrangement links TRBV7-2 to TRBJ2-2, with TRBD2 as a possible D gene (6 bases). CDR1 is SGHTA and CDR2 is FQGNSA in the germline V gene. The CDR3 is 13 residues long. V was pared by 5 bases and J by 4 bases, with 8 bases between. The CDR3 DNA is TGTGCCAGCAGCCCGGGACTCACCGGGGAGCTGTTTTTT. It translates to CASSPGLTGELFF.

This chain links TRBV7-9 with TRBJ2-7, with D possibly called TRBD1 or TRBD2 (5 bases each). CDR3 length: 14 residues. Between the trimmed V and J ends, which lost 4 bases and 1 base, there was a span of 11 bases. Germline CDR1 SEHNR, CDR2 FQNEAQ (reference sequence). The CDR3 DNA reads TGTGCCAGCAGCTACCGAGGGGCGTCCTACGAGCAGTACTTC. This encodes CASSYRGASYEQYF. Drawing the rest from reference TRBV7-9 and TRBJ2-7, the complete variable domain is DTGVSQNPRHKITKRGQNVTFRCDPISEHNRLYWYRQTLGQGPEFLTYFQNEAQLEKSRLLSDRFSAERPKGSFSTLEIQRTEQGDSAMYLCASSYRGASYEQYFGPGTRLTVT.